The 14 T cell receptor beta chains given below trace back to one sample, sequenced in a study of blood T cell repertoires in COVID-19. Method: immunoSEQ multiplex PCR; TCRdb's copy keeps in-frame clones and lacks some. Among 180,000 or so clones listed, 85% were seen once. Sequenced sample: peripheral blood. These receptors all come from a woman older than 75 with acute or convalescent COVID-19.

The chain combines TRBV10-1 with TRBJ2-7; 8 bases are shared with TRBD1. CDR1 is WNHNN and CDR2 is SYGVQD in the germline V gene (reference sequence). The CDR3 loop spans 14 amino acids. The junction had 5 bases not matched to a gene; V was cut back by 5 bases and J by 2 bases. CDR3 sequence reads: CASSNRDRTYEQYF. The CDR3 bases are TGCGCCAGCAGTAACCGGGACAGGACCTACGAGCAGTACTTC.

This chain links TRBV3-1 (or the pseudogene TRBV3-2) with TRBJ2-7; D unresolved. Germline CDR1 reads LGHDT; CDR2 reads YNNKEL (reference sequence). CDR3 length: 14 amino acids. The V end lost 1 base, the J end lost 1 base, and 8 bases lay between the germline ends. In nucleotides, the CDR3 is TGTGCCAGCAGCCAAGTTCCACAATCCTACGAGCAGTACTTC. Translation: CASSQVPQSYEQYF.

The J gene is TRBJ1-3, the V gene TRBV18; no firm D call. CDR3 length equals 14 residues. The germline V gene encodes CDR1 KGHSH and CDR2 LQKENI. The ends were cut back, 5 bases at V and 4 bases at J, with 12 bases in the middle. CDR3 residues: CASSDMGSGNTIYF. In DNA, the CDR3 is TGTGCCAGCTCAGATATGGGCTCAGGAAACACCATATATTTT. The complete variable domain, with remaining parts taken from reference TRBV18 and TRBJ1-3, reads NAGVMQNPRHLVRRRGQEARLRCSPMKGHSHVYWYRQLPEEGLKFMVYLQKENIIDESGMPKERFSAEFPKEGPSILRIQQVVRGDSAAYFCASSDMGSGNTIYFGEGSWLTVV.

CDR3 sequence: CASSLFWGQGTSEQYF. CDR3 nucleotide sequence: TGTGCCAGCAGCTTATTTTGGGGGCAGGGGACGAGTGAGCAGTACTTC. The gene calls are TRBV7-2 and TRBJ2-7; maybe TRBD1 (6 bases). V was shortened by 2 bases and J by 7 bases, with 21 bases between the two germline ends. The CDR3 runs 16 residues. The germline V gene has CDR1 SGHTA and CDR2 FQGNSA.

The rearrangement uses TRBV9 and TRBJ1-1; weak D call: TRBD1 (5 bases). V was shortened by 0 bases and J by 0 bases, with 12 bases between the two germline ends. Per the germline V gene, CDR1 is SGDLS and CDR2 is YYNGEE. The CDR3 runs 16 residues. The chain's CDR3 is CASSVVQDDVNTEAFF. DNA for the CDR3: TGTGCCAGCAGCGTAGTACAGGACGACGTGAACACTGAAGCTTTCTTT. The full variable domain, completed using reference TRBV9 and TRBJ1-1, is DSGVTQTPKHLITATGQRVTLRCSPRSGDLSVYWYQQSLDQGLQFLIQYYNGEERAKGNILERFSAQQFPDLHSELNLSSLELGDSALYFCASSVVQDDVNTEAFFGQGTRLTVV.

This clone was observed once. The chain joins TRBV28 to TRBJ2-7; 8 nucleotides align to TRBD1. Germline V gene lookup returns CDR1 MDHEN and CDR2 SYDVKM. V dropped 5 bases and J dropped 5; count of bases not matched to a gene: 11. This CDR3 region has 15 residues. CDR3: CASSTPGTGTHEQYF. The CDR3 DNA follows: TGTGCCAGCAGTACCCCCGGGACAGGTACCCACGAGCAGTACTTC.

A single count supports this clone. The chain is built from TRBV9 and TRBJ2-3; D perhaps matches TRBD1 (5 bases). Germline lookup yields CDR1 SGDLS and CDR2 YYNGEE. The CDR3 is 13 amino acids. The ends were cut back, 5 bases at V and 1 base at J, with 8 bases in the middle. The CDR3 sequence is CASRGQGTDTQYF. Written as DNA, the CDR3 is TGTGCCAGCAGGGGGCAGGGCACAGATACGCAGTATTTT.

V usage is TRBV7-9 and J usage is TRBJ1-1; D gene ambiguous. Trimming stripped 0 bases from V and 1 base from J, with 12 bases between. CDR1 and CDR2 (germline): SEHNR, FQNEAQ (reference sequence). The CDR3 contains 16 residues. The CDR3 loop is CASSLAGRGENTEAFF. In nucleotides, the CDR3 is TGTGCCAGCAGCTTAGCGGGTCGGGGAGAGAACACTGAAGCTTTCTTT.

The rearrangement links TRBV29-1 to TRBJ2-2, with 11 bases that match TRBD2. The V segment lost 7 bases and the J segment 7 bases; nucleotides outside the gene matches: 5. This CDR3 is 13 amino acids long. CDR1 and CDR2 from the germline V gene are SQVTM and ANQGSEA. The CDR3 loop reads CSGGLAAGGELFF. The CDR3 DNA follows: TGCAGCGGGGGACTAGCGGCGGGCGGGGAGCTGTTTTTT.

The chain carries TRBV6-1 and TRBJ1-1; D is unclear. The CDR3 loop spans 13 amino acids. Germline CDR1 reads MNHNS; CDR2 reads SASEGT. The ends were cut back, 3 bases at V and 3 bases at J, with 8 bases in the middle. The CDR3 coding sequence is TGTGCCAGCAGTGACAGAGCGTACACTGAAGCTTTCTTT. Amino acid sequence: CASSDRAYTEAFF.

The chain recombines TRBV9 with TRBJ2-7, with D perhaps TRBD1 (6 bases). Germline V gene lookup returns CDR1 SGDLS and CDR2 YYNGEE. Trimming took 4 bases from V and 2 from J, leaving 13 bases between them. CDR3 length: 14 amino acids. The CDR3, as DNA: TGTGCCAGCAGCTCAGGGACATTCCCCTACGAGCAGTACTTC. Translated, it gives CASSSGTFPYEQYF.

The chain joins TRBV6-5 to TRBJ1-2; D is ambiguous. The CDR3 length is 13 residues. V was cut by 8 bases and J by 1 base, with 11 bases left in between. Germline CDR1 and CDR2: MNHEY and SVGAGI. The CDR3 loop is CASEELFNYGYTF. CDR3 nucleotides: TGTGCCAGCGAGGAACTATTTAACTATGGCTACACCTTC.

The sample holds a few counts of this clone. The V gene is TRBV29-1, the J gene TRBJ1-4; D not certain. Germline V gene sequence: CDR1 SQVTM, CDR2 ANQGSEA. The V and J ends lost 2 bases and 5 bases respectively, with 9 bases between them. The CDR3 has 13 amino acids. Here the CDR3 reads CSVELQLNEKLFF. CDR3 in DNA: TGCAGCGTTGAACTCCAACTCAATGAAAAACTGTTTTTT.

CDR3 nucleotide sequence: TGTGCCAGCACACCCCTGGACCAGGGTGGGGCTTTCTTT. Its translation is CASTPLDQGGAFF. The chain combines TRBV6-5 with TRBJ1-1; tentatively, D is TRBD1 (5 bases). This CDR3 is built from 13 residues. Germline values: CDR1 MNHEY, CDR2 SVGAGI. V lost 7 bases and J lost 11, with 20 bases in between.